This T cell receptor beta chain was found in a study of blood T cell repertoires in COVID-19 (dated by TCRdb to about 2020). About the full investigation: The collaborator samples originated in the United States, Italy and Spain and spanned the acute and convalescent phases of COVID-19. The prospective study material was composed of cDNA or gDNA derived from T cells, B-cell-depleted T cells, or PBMCs. Deeply sampled blood TCRbeta repertoires from subjects exposed to, actively infected with, or recovered from COVID-19 were included in the dataset. A freely available public database, intended as a resource for researchers studying the immune response to SARS-CoV-2, is where the repertoires were released. The samples were drawn from two sources: the first 160 participants of the ongoing ImmuneRACE study, and 1,000 to 1,500 subjects contributed by 6 global collaborators. The sample metadata nearly always contained a de-identified subject ID, COVID-19 status, age in years and sex. HLA class I and class II types, where available, came from metadata supplied by the sample provider rather than from assay-based typing.

At one collaborating source in Seattle, patients were enrolled during active infection and were followed longitudinally through the course of disease. Each collaborating institution followed its own protocols to collect whole blood in K2EDTA tubes. Collaborator samples were shipped for TCRbeta analysis as frozen whole blood, isolated PBMCs, or DNA extracted from either sample type. A remark on this clone: The antigen it recognizes is unknown. No base qualities exist here, and no much larger clone lies one base off it.

General findings and caveats noted by the study authors: The quantity of clinical and demographic metadata differed by source and by participant and was supplied without curation.

The immunoSEQ Assay, a bias-controlled multiplex PCR, was used to amplify TCRbeta CDR3 regions from genomic DNA. The authors' pipeline ran thus. Nucleated cell counts per sample were estimated from amplification of reference gene primers within the assay. To quantify the absolute abundance of each unique TCRbeta CDR3 rearrangement, sequence reads were collapsed and filtered. Productive Simpson clonality was computed per sample as the square root of Simpson's diversity index over productive rearrangements. The source is immuneACCESS, and TCRdb retained only in-frame sequences with V and J called. Part of the clones is not carried over; for the studies checked, unresolved V genes explain less than half of this, and the remainder is unexplained. The DNA was the basis for D and trimming; V, J and clone size are from that table. In all, the sample holds roughly 410,000 clones, and about 88% of those were seen once. Of the sample, roughly 1.5% falls within the top ten clones.

As encoded in the germline V gene, CDR1 is SGHVS while CDR2 is FQNEAQ. The cysteine opens and the phenylalanine closes a CDR3 of 16 amino acids. Only the CDR3 DNA stays, 48 bases, in frame from base 1. Trimming removed 1 base from V and 0 bases from J, leaving 12 bases between the germline ends. Sequences were obtained from peripheral blood. The chain links TRBV7-8 with TRBJ1-2, with an unclear D gene assignment. The TCR comes from a woman aged 40 to 50 with COVID-19, enrolled during active disease. CDR3 protein: CASSLVQRGANYGYTF. The nucleotide sequence reads TGTGCCAGCAGCTTAGTACAAAGAGGAGCTAACTATGGCTACACCTTC.